This is a list of T cell receptor beta chains from one sample in a study of OX40 agonist ivuxolimab in advanced cancers. The protocol was immunoSEQ multiplex PCR, while the TCRdb copy is restricted to in-frame clones and leaves out a portion. The data contain 70,000 to 75,000 clones, roughly 88% of them seen just once; the ten biggest clones take up 2.5% to 3.5%. The specimen was CD4+ or CD8+ T cells sorted from blood, collected in a trial of the OX40 agonist ivuxolimab. The receptor source for this set is an adult with an advanced solid tumor such as melanoma, head and neck, liver or kidney cancer. Each CDR3 is given with its conserved first and last residue. A D gene is named only where the DNA matches it firmly. A row's size may be missing; if present it is once, few, many or a size class.

>NA|13|NA|TRBV6-5|TRBJ1-2
CASSYGGRGGYTF
TGTGCCAGCAGTTACGGGGGGAGAGGTGGCTACACCTTC
>once|13|NA|TRBV2|TRBJ2-7
CASSEYRRYEQYF
TGTGCCAGCAGTGAATACAGGCGGTACGAGCAGTACTTC
>NA|11|NA|TRBV10-3|TRBJ1-2
CAIAKEDIYTF
TGTGCCATCGCAAAGGAGGACATTTACACCTTC
>NA|14|TRBD2|TRBV7-8|TRBJ2-7
CASSFGLGPYEQYF
TGTGCCAGCAGCTTCGGACTAGGGCCCTACGAGCAGTACTTC
>once|16|TRBD2|TRBV10-3|TRBJ2-3
CAISESLAGSTDTQYF
TGTGCCATCAGTGAGTCGCTAGCGGGGTCCACAGATACGCAGTATTTT
>NA|15|TRBD1|TRBV12-5|TRBJ2-2
CASAPGQGNTGELFF
TGTGCTAGTGCCCCGGGACAGGGGAACACCGGGGAGCTGTTTTTT
>NA|14|NA|TRBV7-2|TRBJ2-2
CASSLGAYTGELFF
TGTGCCAGCAGCTTAGGGGCCTACACCGGGGAGCTGTTTTTT
>NA|15|NA|TRBV19|TRBJ2-7
CASSGIGVSSSEQYF
TGTGCCAGTAGCGGAATAGGGGTCAGCAGCTCCGAGCAGTACTTC
>NA|11|NA|TRBV2|TRBJ2-4
CASSVQIIQYF
TGTGCCAGCAGTGTCCAGATTATTCAGTACTTC
>NA|16|NA|TRBV4-1|TRBJ2-1
CASSPKEVSGSHEQFF
TGCGCCAGCAGCCCCAAGGAGGTATCGGGCTCCCATGAGCAGTTCTTC
>NA|16|TRBD1|TRBV28|TRBJ2-1
CASSSQGTASYNEQFF
TGTGCCAGCAGTTCCCAAGGGACAGCAAGCTACAATGAGCAGTTCTTC
>NA|16|TRBD2|TRBV19|TRBJ2-5
CASSIGGLAGGETQYF
TGTGCCAGTAGTATCGGCGGGCTAGCGGGTGGAGAGACCCAGTACTTC
>NA|16|NA|TRBV7-9|TRBJ1-5
CASSPPGGGGVQPQHF
TGTGCCAGCAGCCCCCCGGGAGGGGGAGGGGTTCAGCCCCAGCATTTT
>NA|13|NA|TRBV30|TRBJ2-2
CAWGNTGTGELFF
TGTGCCTGGGGAAACACTGGCACCGGGGAGCTGTTTTTT
>NA|16|NA|TRBV5-1|TRBJ2-2
CASSLEGGFKTGELFF
TGCGCCAGCAGCTTGGAGGGGGGTTTCAAAACCGGGGAGCTGTTTTTT
>NA|15|NA|TRBV5-5|TRBJ2-3
CASSQGQYHTDTQYF
TGTGCCAGCAGCCAAGGACAGTACCACACAGATACGCAGTATTTT
>NA|15|NA|TRBV7-9|TRBJ2-1
CASSLTGASYNEQFF
TGTGCCAGCAGCTTGACAGGAGCCTCCTACAATGAGCAGTTCTTC
>NA|15|TRBD1|TRBV7-8|TRBJ1-1
CASSLGEDRDPEAFF
TGTGCCAGCAGCTTAGGGGAGGACAGGGATCCCGAAGCTTTCTTT
>NA|10|NA|TRBV5-1|TRBJ1-2
CASSLFGYTF
TGCGCCAGCAGCTTGTTTGGCTACACCTTC